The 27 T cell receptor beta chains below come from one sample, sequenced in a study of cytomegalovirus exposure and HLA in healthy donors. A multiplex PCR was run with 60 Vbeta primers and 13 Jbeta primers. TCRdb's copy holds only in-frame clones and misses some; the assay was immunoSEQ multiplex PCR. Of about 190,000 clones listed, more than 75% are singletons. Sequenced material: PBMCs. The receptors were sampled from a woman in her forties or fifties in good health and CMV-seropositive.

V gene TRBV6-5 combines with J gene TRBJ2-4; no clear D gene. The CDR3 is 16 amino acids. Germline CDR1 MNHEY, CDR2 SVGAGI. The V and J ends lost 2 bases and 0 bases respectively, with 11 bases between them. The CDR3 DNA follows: TGTGCCAGCAGTTACGACGGAGCTTTAGCCAAAAACATTCAGTACTTC. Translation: CASSYDGALAKNIQYF.

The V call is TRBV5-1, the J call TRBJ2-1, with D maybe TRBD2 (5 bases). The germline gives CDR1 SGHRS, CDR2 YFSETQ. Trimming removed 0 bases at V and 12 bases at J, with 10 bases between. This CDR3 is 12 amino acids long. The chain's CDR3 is CASSLDLDSQFF. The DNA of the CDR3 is TGCGCCAGCAGCTTGGATCTGGACTCGCAGTTCTTC.

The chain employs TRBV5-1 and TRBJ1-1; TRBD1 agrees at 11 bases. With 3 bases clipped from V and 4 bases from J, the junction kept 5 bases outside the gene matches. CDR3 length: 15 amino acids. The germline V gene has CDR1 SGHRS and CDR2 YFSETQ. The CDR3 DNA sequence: TGCGCCAGCAGCTGGGCCGGACAGGGGGCCACTGAAGCTTTCTTT. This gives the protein CASSWAGQGATEAFF.

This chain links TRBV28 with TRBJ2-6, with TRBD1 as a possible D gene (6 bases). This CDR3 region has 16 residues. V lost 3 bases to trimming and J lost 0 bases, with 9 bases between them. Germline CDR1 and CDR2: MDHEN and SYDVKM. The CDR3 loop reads CASSLWTVSGANVLTF. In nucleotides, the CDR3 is TGTGCCAGCAGTTTGTGGACAGTCTCTGGGGCCAACGTCCTGACTTTC.

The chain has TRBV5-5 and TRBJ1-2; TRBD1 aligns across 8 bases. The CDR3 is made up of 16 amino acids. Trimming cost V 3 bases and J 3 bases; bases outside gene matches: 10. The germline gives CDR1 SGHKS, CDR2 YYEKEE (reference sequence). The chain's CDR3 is CASSSQGAVYYYGYTF. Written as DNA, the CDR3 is TGTGCCAGCAGCTCCCAGGGGGCGGTTTATTACTATGGCTACACCTTC.

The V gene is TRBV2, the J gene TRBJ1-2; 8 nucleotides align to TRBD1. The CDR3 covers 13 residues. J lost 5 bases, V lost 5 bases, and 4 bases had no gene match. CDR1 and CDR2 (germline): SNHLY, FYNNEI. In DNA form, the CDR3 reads TGTGCCAGCAGTCTGGACAGGGATTATGGCTACACCTTC. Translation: CASSLDRDYGYTF.

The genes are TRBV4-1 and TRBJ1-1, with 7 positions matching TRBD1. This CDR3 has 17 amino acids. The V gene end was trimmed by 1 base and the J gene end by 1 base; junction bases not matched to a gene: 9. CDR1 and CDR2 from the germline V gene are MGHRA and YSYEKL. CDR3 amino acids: CASSQGVGTAENTEAFF. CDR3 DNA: TGCGCCAGCAGCCAAGGTGTTGGGACAGCAGAGAACACTGAAGCTTTCTTT.

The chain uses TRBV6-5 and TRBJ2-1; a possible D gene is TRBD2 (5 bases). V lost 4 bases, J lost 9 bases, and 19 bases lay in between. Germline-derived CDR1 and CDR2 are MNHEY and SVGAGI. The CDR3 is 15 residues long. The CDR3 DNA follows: TGTGCCAGCAGTTGCTCTACCGGGGATTTTGCTGAGCAGTTCTTC. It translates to CASSCSTGDFAEQFF.

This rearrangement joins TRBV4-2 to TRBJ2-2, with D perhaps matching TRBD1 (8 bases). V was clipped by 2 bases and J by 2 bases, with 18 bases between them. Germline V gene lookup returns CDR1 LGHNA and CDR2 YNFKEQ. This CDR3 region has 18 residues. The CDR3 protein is CASSQLTGEGGNTGELFF. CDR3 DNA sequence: TGTGCCAGCAGCCAACTGACAGGGGAGGGGGGAAACACCGGGGAGCTGTTTTTT.

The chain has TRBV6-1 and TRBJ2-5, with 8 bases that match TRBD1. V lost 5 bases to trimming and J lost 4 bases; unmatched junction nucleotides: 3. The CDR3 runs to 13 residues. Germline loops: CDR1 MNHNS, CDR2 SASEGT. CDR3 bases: TGTGCCAGCAGTAGGACAGGGACAGAGACCCAGTACTTC. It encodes CASSRTGTETQYF.

The CDR3 DNA is TGTGCCAGCAGCTTAGGACAGGGTCTAACAGATACGCAGTATTTT. Its protein is CASSLGQGLTDTQYF. This chain links TRBV5-8 with TRBJ2-3, with 8 positions matching TRBD1. J was trimmed by 3 bases and V by 2 bases; bases with no gene match: 5. Germline lookup yields CDR1 SGHTS and CDR2 YDEGEE. The CDR3 consists of 15 residues.

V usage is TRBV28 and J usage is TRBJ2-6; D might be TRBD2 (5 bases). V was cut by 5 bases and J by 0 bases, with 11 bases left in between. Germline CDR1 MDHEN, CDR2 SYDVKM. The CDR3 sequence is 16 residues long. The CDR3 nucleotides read TGTGCCAGCAGTCCCTTGGGGAGCTCTGGGGCCAACGTCCTGACTTTC. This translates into CASSPLGSSGANVLTF.

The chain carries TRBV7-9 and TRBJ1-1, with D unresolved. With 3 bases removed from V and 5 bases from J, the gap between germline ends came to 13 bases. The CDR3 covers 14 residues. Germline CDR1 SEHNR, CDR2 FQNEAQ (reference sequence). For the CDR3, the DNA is TGTGCCAGCAGCTTCCCCGGGGTCCGGACTGAAGCTTTCTTT. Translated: CASSFPGVRTEAFF. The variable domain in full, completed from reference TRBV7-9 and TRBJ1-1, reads DTGVSQNPRHKITKRGQNVTFRCDPISEHNRLYWYRQTLGQGPEFLTYFQNEAQLEKSRLLSDRFSAERPKGSFSTLEIQRTEQGDSAMYLCASSFPGVRTEAFFGQGTRLTVV.

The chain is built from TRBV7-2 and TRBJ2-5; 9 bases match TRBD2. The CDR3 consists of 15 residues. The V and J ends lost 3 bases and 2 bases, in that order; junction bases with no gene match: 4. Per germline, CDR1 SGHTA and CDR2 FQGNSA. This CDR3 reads CASSFSGGPQETQYF. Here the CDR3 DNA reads TGTGCCAGCAGCTTTAGCGGGGGACCGCAAGAGACCCAGTACTTC.

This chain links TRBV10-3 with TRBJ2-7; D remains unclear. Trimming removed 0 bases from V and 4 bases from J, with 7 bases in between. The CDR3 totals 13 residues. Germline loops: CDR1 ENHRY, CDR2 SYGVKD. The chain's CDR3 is CAISESIQYEQYF. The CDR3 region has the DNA TGTGCCATCAGTGAGTCGATTCAGTACGAGCAGTACTTC.

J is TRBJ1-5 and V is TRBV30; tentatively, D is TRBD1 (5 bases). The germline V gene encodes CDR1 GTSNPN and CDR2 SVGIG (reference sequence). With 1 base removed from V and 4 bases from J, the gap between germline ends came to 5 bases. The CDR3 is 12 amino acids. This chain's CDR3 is CAWSGTNQPQHF. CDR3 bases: TGTGCCTGGAGTGGGACAAATCAGCCCCAGCATTTT.

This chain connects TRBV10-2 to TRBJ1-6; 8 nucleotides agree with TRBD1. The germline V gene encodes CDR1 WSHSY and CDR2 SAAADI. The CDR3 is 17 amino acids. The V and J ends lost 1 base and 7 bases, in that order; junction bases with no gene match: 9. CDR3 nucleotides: TGCGCCAGCAGTGAGTTCTCCGGGACAGGCCTAAATTCACCCCTCCACTTT. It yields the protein CASSEFSGTGLNSPLHF.

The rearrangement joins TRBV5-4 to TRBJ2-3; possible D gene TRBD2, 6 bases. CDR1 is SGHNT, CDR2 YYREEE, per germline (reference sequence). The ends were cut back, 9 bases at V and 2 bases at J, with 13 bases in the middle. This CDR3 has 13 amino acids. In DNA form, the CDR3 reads TGTGCCACAGAGGGCGGGGCCACAGATACGCAGTATTTT. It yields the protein CATEGGATDTQYF. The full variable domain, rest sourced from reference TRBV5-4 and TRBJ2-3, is ETGVTQSPTHLIKTRGQQVTLRCSSQSGHNTVSWYQQALGQGPQFIFQYYREEENGRGNFPPRFSGLQFPNYSSELNVNALELDDSALYLCATEGGATDTQYFGPGTRLTVL.

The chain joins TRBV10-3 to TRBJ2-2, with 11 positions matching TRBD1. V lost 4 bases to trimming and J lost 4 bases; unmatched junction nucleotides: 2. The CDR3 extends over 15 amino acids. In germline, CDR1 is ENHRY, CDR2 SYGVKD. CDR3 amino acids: CAISGTGGLTGELFF. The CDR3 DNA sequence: TGTGCCATCAGTGGGACAGGGGGCCTCACCGGGGAGCTGTTTTTT.

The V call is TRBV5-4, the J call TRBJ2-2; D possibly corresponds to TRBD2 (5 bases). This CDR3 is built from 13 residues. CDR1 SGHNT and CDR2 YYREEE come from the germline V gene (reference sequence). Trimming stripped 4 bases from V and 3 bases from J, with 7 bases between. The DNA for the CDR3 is TGTGCCAGCAGCGAGGACTACACCGGGGAGCTGTTTTTT. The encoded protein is CASSEDYTGELFF.

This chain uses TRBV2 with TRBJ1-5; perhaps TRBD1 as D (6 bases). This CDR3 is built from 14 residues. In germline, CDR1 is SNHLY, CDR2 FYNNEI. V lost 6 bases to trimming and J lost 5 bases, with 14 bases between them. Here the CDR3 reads CASRRGQLHQPQHF. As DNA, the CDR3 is TGTGCCAGCAGGCGCGGACAGCTGCATCAGCCCCAGCATTTT.

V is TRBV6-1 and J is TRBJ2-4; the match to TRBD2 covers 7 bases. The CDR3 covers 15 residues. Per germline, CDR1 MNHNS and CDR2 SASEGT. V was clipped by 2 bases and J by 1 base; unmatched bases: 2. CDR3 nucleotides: TGTGCCAGCAGTGAATTCGGGGGGGCCAAAAACATTCAGTACTTC. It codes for CASSEFGGAKNIQYF.

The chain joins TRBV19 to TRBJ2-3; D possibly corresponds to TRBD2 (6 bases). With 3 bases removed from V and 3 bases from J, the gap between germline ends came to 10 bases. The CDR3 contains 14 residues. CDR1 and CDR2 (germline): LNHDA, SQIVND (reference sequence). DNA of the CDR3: TGTGCCAGTAGTATGGAGGGGTTTACAGATACGCAGTATTTT. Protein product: CASSMEGFTDTQYF.

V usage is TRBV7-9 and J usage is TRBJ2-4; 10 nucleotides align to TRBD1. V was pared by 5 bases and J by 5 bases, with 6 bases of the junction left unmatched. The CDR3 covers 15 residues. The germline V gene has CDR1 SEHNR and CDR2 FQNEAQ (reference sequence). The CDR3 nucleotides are TGTGCCAGCAGCAACTACGGGACAGGGGAAAACATTCAGTACTTC. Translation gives CASSNYGTGENIQYF.

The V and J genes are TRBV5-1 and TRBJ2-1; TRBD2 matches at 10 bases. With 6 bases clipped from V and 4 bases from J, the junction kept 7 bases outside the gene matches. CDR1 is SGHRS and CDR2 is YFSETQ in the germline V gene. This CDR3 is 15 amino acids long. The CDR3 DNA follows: TGCGCCAGCACCGTGAGTAGCGGGGGGTACAATGAGCAGTTCTTC. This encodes CASTVSSGGYNEQFF.

The CDR3 DNA reads as TGCGCCAGCAGCCAAGGCGAGGGGGCGGAGAATGAAAAACTGTTTTTT. It specifies CASSQGEGAENEKLFF. V and J are TRBV4-1 and TRBJ1-4; 7 nucleotides line up with TRBD1. CDR3 length equals 16 residues. Looked up from germline, CDR1 is MGHRA and CDR2 is YSYEKL. J was trimmed by 5 bases and V by 1 base; bases with no gene match: 7.

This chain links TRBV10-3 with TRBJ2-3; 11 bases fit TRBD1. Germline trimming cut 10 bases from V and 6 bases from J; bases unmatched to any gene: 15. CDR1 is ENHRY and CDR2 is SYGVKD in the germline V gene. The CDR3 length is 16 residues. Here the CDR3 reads CATRGIGQGAFDTQYF. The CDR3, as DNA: TGTGCCACCCGGGGGATCGGACAGGGGGCTTTTGATACGCAGTATTTT.